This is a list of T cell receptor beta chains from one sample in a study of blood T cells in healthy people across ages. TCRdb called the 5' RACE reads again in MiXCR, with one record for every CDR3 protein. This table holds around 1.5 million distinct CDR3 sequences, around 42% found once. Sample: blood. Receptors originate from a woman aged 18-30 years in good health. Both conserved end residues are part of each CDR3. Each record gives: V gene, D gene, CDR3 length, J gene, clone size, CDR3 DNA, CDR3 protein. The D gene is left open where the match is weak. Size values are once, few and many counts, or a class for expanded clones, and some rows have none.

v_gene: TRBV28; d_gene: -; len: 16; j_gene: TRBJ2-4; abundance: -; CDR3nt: TGTGCCAGCAGCACCAATCCAGGGTTTAACAAAAACATTCAGTACTTC; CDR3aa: CASSTNPGFNKNIQYF
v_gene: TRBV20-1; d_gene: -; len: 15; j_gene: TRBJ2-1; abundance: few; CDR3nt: TGCAGTGCCACCGGGCCGGTCCGGCGCCACAATGAGCAGTTCTTC; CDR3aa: CSATGPVRRHNEQFF
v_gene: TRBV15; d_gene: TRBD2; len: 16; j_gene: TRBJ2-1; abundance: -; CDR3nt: TGTGCCACTAACAGAGATCAGCGGGGGGGCTACAATGAGCAGTTCTTC; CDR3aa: CATNRDQRGGYNEQFF
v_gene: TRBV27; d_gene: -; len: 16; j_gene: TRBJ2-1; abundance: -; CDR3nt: TGTGCCAACAGTCCCTCGGGGGGCCTCCTTTCCGGTGAGCAGTTCTTC; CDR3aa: CANSPSGGLLSGEQFF
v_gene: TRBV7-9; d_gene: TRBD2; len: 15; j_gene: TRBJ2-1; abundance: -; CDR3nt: TGTGCCAGCAGCTTAGATGGGACTAGGACGAATGAGCAGTTCTTC; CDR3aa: CASSLDGTRTNEQFF
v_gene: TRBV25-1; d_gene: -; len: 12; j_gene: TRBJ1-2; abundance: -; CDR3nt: TGTGCTTCGGGGCAGGGACTGGGTGGCTACACCTTC; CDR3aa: CASGQGLGGYTF
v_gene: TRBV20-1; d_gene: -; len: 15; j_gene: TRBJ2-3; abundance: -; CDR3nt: TGCAGTGCTAGCGGGGGACTCGATCGCACAGATACGCAGTATTTT; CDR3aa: CSASGGLDRTDTQYF
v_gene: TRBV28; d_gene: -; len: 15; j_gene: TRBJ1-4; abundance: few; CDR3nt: TGTGCCAGCAGACCGGGAAGTCAGGGACTCGAAAAACTGTTTTTT; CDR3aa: CASRPGSQGLEKLFF
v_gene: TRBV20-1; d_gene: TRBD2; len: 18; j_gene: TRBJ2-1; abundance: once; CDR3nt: TGCAGTGCTAGATCAAGGACTAGCGGGAGCCCCCGGGGAGATAAGCAGTTCTTC; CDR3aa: CSARSRTSGSPRGDKQFF
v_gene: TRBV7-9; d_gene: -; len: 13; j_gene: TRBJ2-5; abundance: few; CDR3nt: TGTGCCAGCAGCTTTAATAGTCAGGAGACCCAGTACTTC; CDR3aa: CASSFNSQETQYF
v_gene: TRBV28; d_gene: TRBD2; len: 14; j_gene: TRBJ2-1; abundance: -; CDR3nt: TGTGCCAGCAGTAGCGGGAGCTTATCAAATGAGCAGTTCTTC; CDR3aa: CASSSGSLSNEQFF
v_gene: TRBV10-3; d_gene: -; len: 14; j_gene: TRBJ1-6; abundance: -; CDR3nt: TGTGCCATCAGTCAACAGGGAGGAAATTCACCCCTCCACTTT; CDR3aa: CAISQQGGNSPLHF
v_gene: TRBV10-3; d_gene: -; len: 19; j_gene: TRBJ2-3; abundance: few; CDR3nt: TGTGCCATCAGTCCGGGTTTCCACCTTGTCGGGGCTCTCACAGATACGCAGTATTTT; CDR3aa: CAISPGFHLVGALTDTQYF
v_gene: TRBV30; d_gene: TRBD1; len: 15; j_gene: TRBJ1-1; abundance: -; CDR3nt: TGTGCCTGGAGGGCCCGGGACAGGGGCTTAAGTGAAGCTTTCTTT; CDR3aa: CAWRARDRGLSEAFF
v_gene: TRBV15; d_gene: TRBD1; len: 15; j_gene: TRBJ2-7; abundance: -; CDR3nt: TGTGCCACCAGCAGACGCCGGACAGGGGAGTACGAGCAGTACTTC; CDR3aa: CATSRRRTGEYEQYF
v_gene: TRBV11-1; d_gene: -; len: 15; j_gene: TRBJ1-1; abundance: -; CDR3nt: TGTGCCAGCAGCTTAGTACAGGGCCAGAACACTGAAGCTTTCTTT; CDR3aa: CASSLVQGQNTEAFF
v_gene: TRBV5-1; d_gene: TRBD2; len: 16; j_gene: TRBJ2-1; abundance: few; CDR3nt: TGCGCCAGCAGCTTGGGGGGTAGCGGGACCTACAATGAGCAGTTCTTC; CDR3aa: CASSLGGSGTYNEQFF
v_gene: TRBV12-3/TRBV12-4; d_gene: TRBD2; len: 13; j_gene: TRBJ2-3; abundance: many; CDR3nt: TGTGCCAGCAGACTAGCGGCCACAGATACGCAGTATTTT; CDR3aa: CASRLAATDTQYF
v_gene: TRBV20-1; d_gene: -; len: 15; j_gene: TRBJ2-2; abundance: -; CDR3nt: TGCAGTGCTAGAGATCGGGCTGGGAACACCGGGGAGCTGTTTTTT; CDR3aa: CSARDRAGNTGELFF
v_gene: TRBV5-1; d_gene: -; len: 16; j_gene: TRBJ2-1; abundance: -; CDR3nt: TGCGCCAGCAGGCAGGGCGGAATGAGCTCCTACAATGAGCAGTTCTTC; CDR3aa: CASRQGGMSSYNEQFF
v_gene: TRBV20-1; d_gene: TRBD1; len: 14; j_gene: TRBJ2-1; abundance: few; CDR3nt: TGCAGTACCCCCGGGACAGTTGTTTACAATGAGCAGTTCTTC; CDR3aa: CSTPGTVVYNEQFF
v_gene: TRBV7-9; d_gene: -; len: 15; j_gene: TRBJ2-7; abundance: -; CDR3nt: TGTGCCAGCAGCCTCCGACAGGAGGGGGCCTACGAGCAGTACTTC; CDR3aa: CASSLRQEGAYEQYF
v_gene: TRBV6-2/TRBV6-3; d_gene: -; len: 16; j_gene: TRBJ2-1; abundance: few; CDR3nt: TGTGCCAGCAGCCGACCAGGGTACAGCTCCTACAATGAGCAGTTCTTC; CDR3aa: CASSRPGYSSYNEQFF
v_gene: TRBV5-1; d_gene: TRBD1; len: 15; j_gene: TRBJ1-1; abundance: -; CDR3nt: TGCGCCAGCACCGTGACAGGGGAGTTTGGCACTGAAGCTTTCTTT; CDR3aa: CASTVTGEFGTEAFF
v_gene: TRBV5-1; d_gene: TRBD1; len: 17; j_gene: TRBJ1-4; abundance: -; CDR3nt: TGCGCCAGCAGCTTTCGGGACAGGGGTGCAACTAATGAAAAACTGTTTTTT; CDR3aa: CASSFRDRGATNEKLFF
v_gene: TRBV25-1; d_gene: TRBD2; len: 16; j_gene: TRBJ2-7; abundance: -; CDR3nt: TGTGCCAGCAGCCCGACCAGGGCGGGAGAGACCTACGAGCAGTACTTC; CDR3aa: CASSPTRAGETYEQYF
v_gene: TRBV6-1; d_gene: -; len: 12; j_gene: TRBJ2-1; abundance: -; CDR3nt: TGTGCCAGCGGCGTACCTAGGTATGAGCAGTTCTTC; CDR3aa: CASGVPRYEQFF
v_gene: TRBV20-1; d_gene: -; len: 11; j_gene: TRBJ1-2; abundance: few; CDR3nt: TGCAGTGCTAGAGATCAAGAGGCTGACACCTTC; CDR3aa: CSARDQEADTF
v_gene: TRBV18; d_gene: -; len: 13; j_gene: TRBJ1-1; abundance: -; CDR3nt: TGTGCCAGCTCACAACATACGAACACTGAAGCTTTCTTT; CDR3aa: CASSQHTNTEAFF
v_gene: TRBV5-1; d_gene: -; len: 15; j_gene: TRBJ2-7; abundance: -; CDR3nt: TGCGCCAGCAGCCCTGCTACGATAAGATACAATGAGCAGTACTTC; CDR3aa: CASSPATIRYNEQYF
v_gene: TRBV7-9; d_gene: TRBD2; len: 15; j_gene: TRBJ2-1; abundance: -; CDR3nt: TGTGCCAGCAGACAGAGCGGGAGCTCCTACAATGAGCAGTTCTTC; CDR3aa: CASRQSGSSYNEQFF
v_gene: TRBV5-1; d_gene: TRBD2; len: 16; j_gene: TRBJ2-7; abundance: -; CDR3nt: TGCGCCAGCAGTTTCCACGGACTAGCGGACTACAATGAGCAGTACTTC; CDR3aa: CASSFHGLADYNEQYF